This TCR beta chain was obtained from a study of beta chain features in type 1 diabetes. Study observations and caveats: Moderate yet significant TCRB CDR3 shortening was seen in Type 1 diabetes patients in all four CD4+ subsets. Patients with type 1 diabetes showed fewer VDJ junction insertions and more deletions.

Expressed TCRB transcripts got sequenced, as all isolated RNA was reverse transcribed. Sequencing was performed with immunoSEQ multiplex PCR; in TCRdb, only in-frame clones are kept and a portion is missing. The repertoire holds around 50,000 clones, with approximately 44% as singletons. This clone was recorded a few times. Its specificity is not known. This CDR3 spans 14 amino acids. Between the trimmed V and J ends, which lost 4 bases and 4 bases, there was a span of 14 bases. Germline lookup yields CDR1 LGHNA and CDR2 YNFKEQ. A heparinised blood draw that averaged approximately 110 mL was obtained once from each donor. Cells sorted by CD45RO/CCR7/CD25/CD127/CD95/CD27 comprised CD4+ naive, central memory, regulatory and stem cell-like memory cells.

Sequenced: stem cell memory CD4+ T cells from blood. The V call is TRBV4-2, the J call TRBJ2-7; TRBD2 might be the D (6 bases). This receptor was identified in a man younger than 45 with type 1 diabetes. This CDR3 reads CASSPRDGGYEQYF. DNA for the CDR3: TGTGCCAGCAGCCCCCGGGACGGAGGGTACGAGCAGTACTTC.